This is a list of T cell receptor beta chains from one sample in a study of T-cell reconstitution after alpha-beta-depleted transplantation in children. TCRdb processed the PCR reads anew with MiXCR; each CDR3 protein has one entry. The sample yields around 530,000 distinct CDR3 sequences, approximately 29% seen once. Sample: PBMCs from the stem cell graft donor, taken from the stem cell graft. The receptors were sampled from a human donor who donated a stem cell graft to a child with aplastic anemia. Each CDR3 is given with its conserved first and last residue. D genes are given only for firm matches. The size field is filled for only some rows; it gives once, few, many or a size class.

d_call j_call v_call clone_size cdr3_aa cdr3_nt
- TRBJ1-1 TRBV5-5 - CASSWGRGSTEAFF TGTGCCAGCAGCTGGGGGAGGGGGAGCACTGAAGCTTTCTTT
- TRBJ2-2 TRBV29-1 many CSVGNGPGGELFF TGCAGCGTTGGGAACGGTCCGGGCGGGGAGCTGTTTTTT
- TRBJ2-7 TRBV7-9 - CASSLLGPGLSDEQYF TGTGCCAGCAGCTTACTGGGTCCGGGACTTAGTGATGAGCAGTACTTC
- TRBJ2-5 TRBV2 - CASTGLMGTQYF TGTGCCAGCACCGGACTAATGGGGACCCAGTACTTC
TRBD2 TRBJ2-1 TRBV5-1 few CASTARTSGLGEQFF TGCGCCAGCACCGCGAGGACTAGCGGGCTGGGTGAGCAGTTCTTC
- TRBJ2-2 TRBV9 - CASSPFVHGELFF TGTGCCAGCAGCCCTTTTGTTCACGGGGAGCTGTTTTTT
- TRBJ2-2 TRBV27 few CASSGGVGFTGELFF TGTGCCAGCAGTGGCGGGGTTGGGTTTACCGGGGAGCTGTTTTTT
- TRBJ1-3 TRBV6-1 - CASTSRGLSGNTIYF TGTGCCAGCACGTCCCGGGGCTTGTCTGGAAACACCATATATTTT
- TRBJ2-1 TRBV29-1 - CSVAEGPPSEQFF TGCAGCGTTGCGGAAGGACCGCCTAGTGAGCAGTTCTTC
- TRBJ1-1 TRBV24-1 - CATSEWAGKAFF TGTGCCACCAGTGAATGGGCAGGGAAAGCTTTCTTT
- TRBJ2-1 TRBV15 - CATSRGPVSSGYNEQFF TGTGCCACCAGCAGAGGACCGGTTTCTAGTGGGTACAATGAGCAGTTCTTC
- TRBJ1-1 TRBV6-6 - CASVWTDEAFF TGTGCCAGCGTTTGGACGGATGAAGCTTTCTTT
- TRBJ2-3 TRBV7-6 - CASSLEGPATDTQYF TGTGCCAGCAGCTTAGAGGGGCCAGCCACAGATACGCAGTATTTT
- TRBJ1-2 TRBV12-3/TRBV12-4 - CASIEGSYGYTF TGTGCCTCGATAGAGGGGAGCTATGGCTACACCTTC
- TRBJ1-5 TRBV28 few CASSFQGSNQPQHF TGTGCCAGCAGTTTTCAGGGGTCAAATCAGCCCCAGCATTTT
TRBD1 TRBJ2-3 TRBV6-1 few CASSPGTGSSDTQYF TGTGCCAGCAGTCCCGGGACAGGGTCGTCAGATACGCAGTATTTT